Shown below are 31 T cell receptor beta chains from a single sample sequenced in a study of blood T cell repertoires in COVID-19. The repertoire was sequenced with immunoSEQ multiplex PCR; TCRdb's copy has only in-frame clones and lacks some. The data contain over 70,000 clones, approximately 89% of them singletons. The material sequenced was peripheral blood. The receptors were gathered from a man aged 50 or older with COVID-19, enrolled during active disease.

CDR3 residues: CASSLVVQENQPQHF. CDR3 nucleotides: TGTGCCAGCTCATTGGTTGTACAGGAAAACCAGCCCCAGCATTTT. The chain has TRBV2 and TRBJ1-5, with TRBD1 as a possible D gene (5 bases). Looked up from germline, CDR1 is SNHLY and CDR2 is FYNNEI. Trimming cost V 8 bases and J 7 bases, with 21 bases left between them. The CDR3 loop spans 15 amino acids.

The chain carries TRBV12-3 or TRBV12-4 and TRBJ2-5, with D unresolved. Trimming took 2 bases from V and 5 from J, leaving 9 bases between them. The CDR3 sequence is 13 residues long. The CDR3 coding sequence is TGTGCCAGCAGTTTAAGTGGCTGGGAGACCCAGTACTTC. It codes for CASSLSGWETQYF.

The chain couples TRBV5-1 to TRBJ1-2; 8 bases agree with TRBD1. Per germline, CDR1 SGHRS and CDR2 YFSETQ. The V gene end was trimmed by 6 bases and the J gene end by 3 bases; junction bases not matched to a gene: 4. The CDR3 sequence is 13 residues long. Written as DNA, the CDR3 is TGCGCCAGCACGACAGGGGATGACTATGGCTACACCTTC. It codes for CASTTGDDYGYTF.

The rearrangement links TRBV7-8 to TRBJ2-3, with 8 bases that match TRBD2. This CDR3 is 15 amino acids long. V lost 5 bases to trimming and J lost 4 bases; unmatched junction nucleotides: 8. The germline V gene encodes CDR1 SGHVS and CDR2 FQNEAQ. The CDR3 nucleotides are TGTGCCAGCAGCCCCGGGACTAGTAAGGCAGATACGCAGTATTTT. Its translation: CASSPGTSKADTQYF. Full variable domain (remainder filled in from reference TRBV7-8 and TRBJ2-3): GAGVSQSPRYKVAKRGQDVALRCDPISGHVSLFWYQQALGQGPEFLTYFQNEAQLDKSGLPSDRFFAERPEGSVSTLKIQRTQQEDSAVYLCASSPGTSKADTQYFGPGTRLTVL.

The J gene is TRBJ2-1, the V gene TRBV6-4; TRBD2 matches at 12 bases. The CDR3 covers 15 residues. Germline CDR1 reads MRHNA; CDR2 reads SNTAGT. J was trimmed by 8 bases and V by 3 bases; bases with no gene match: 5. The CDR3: CASSELAGGYDEQFF. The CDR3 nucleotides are TGTGCCAGCAGTGAACTAGCGGGAGGTTACGATGAGCAGTTCTTC.

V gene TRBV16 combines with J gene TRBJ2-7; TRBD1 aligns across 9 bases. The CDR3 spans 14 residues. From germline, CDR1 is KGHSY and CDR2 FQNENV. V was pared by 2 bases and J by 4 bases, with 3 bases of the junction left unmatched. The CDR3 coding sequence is TGTGCCAGCAGCCAAAGGGGACAGGGTTACGAGCAGTACTTC. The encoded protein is CASSQRGQGYEQYF.

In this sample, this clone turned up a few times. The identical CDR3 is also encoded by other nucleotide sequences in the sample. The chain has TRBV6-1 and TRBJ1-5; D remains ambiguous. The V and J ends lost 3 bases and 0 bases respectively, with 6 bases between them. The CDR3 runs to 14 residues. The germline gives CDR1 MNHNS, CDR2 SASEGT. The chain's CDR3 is CASSEGSSNQPQHF. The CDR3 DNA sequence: TGTGCCAGCAGTGAGGGCAGTAGCAATCAGCCCCAGCATTTT.

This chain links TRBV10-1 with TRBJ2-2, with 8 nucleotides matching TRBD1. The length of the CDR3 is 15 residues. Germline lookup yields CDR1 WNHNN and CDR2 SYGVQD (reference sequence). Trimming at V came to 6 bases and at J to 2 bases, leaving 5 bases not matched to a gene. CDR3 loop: CASSETGVNTGELFF. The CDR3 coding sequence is TGCGCCAGCAGCGAGACAGGGGTTAACACCGGGGAGCTGTTTTTT.

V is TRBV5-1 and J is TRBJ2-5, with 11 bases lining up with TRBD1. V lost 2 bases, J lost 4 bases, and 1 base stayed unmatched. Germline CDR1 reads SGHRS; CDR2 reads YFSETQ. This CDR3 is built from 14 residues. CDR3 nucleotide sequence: TGCGCCAGCAGCTTAGGGACAGGGGGAGAGACCCAGTACTTC. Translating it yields CASSLGTGGETQYF.

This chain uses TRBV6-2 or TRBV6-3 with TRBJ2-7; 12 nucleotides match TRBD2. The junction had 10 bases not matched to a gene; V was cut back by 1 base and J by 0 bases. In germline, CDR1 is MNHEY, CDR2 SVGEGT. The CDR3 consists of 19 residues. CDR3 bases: TGTGCCAGCAGTTACTTCCCTCTAGCGGGAGGGCCGCTCTCCTACGAGCAGTACTTC. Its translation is CASSYFPLAGGPLSYEQYF.

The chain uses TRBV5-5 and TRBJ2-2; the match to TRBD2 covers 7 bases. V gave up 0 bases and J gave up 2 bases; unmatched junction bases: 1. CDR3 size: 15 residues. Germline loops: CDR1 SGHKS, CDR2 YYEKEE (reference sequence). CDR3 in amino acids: CASSLASGNTGELFF. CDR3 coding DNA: TGTGCCAGCAGCTTGGCTAGCGGCAACACCGGGGAGCTGTTTTTT. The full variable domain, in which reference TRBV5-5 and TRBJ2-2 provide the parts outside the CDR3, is DAGVTQSPTHLIKTRGQQVTLRCSPISGHKSVSWYQQVLGQGPQFIFQYYEKEERGRGNFPDRFSARQFPNYSSELNVNALLLGDSALYLCASSLASGNTGELFFGEGSRLTVL.

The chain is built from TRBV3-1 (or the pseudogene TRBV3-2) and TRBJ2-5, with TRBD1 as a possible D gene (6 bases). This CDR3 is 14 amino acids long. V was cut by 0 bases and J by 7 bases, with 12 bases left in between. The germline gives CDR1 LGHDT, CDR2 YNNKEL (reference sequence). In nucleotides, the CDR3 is TGTGCCAGCAGCCAAGACCCAGGGGCGGGGACCCAGTACTTC. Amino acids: CASSQDPGAGTQYF.

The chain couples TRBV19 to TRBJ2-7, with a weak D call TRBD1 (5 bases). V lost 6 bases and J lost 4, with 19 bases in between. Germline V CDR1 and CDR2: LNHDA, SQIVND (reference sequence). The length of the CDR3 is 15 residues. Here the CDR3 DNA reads TGTGCCAGTAGCCTTGGAAGGGATGGGGCTTACGAGCAGTACTTC. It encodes CASSLGRDGAYEQYF.

The CDR3 protein is CASSQTWTGGGYTF. In DNA, the CDR3 is TGTGCCAGCAGCCAAACTTGGACAGGGGGTGGCTACACCTTC. The rearrangement joins TRBV14 to TRBJ1-2, with TRBD1 matching over 10 bases. The CDR3 has 14 residues. V was clipped by 2 bases and J by 7 bases; unmatched bases: 4. Germline assignment: CDR1 SGHDN and CDR2 FVKESK.

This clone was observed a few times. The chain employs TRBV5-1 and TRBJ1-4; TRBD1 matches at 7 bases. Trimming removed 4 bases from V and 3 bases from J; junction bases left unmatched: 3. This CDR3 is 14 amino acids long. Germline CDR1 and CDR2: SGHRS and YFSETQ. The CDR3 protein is CASSPGQSNEKLFF. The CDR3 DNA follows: TGCGCCAGCAGCCCGGGACAGTCTAATGAAAAACTGTTTTTT.

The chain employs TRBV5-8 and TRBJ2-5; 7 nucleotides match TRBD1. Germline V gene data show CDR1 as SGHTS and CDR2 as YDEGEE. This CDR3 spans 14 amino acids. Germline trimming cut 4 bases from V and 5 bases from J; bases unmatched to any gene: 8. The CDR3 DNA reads TGTGCCAGCAGCCGGGACAGTATGGGGGAGACCCAGTACTTC. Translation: CASSRDSMGETQYF.

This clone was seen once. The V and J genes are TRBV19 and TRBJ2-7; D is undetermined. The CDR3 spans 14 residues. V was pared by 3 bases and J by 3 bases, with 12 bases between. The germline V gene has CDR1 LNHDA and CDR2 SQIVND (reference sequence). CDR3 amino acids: CASSISGERYEQYF. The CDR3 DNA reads TGTGCCAGTAGTATTTCCGGTGAACGCTACGAGCAGTACTTC.

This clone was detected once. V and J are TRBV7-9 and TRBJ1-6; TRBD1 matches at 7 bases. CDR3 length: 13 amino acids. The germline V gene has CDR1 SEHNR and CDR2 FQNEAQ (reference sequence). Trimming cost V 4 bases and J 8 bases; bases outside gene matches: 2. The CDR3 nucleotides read TGTGCCAGCAGCTCCGACAGGGATTCACCCCTCCACTTT. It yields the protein CASSSDRDSPLHF. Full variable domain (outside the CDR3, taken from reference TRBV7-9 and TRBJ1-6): DTGVSQNPRHKITKRGQNVTFRCDPISEHNRLYWYRQTLGQGPEFLTYFQNEAQLEKSRLLSDRFSAERPKGSFSTLEIQRTEQGDSAMYLCASSSDRDSPLHFGNGTRLTVT.

In DNA form, the CDR3 reads TGTGCCAGCAGCTTAGGTAAGGGGACAGGGTACCTTGATGGCTACACCTTC. Its translation: CASSLGKGTGYLDGYTF. This chain links TRBV11-2 with TRBJ1-2; 9 bases agree with TRBD1. The V segment lost 1 base and the J segment 6 bases; nucleotides outside the gene matches: 12. Germline V gene data show CDR1 as SGHAT and CDR2 as FQNNGV. The CDR3 length is 17 residues.

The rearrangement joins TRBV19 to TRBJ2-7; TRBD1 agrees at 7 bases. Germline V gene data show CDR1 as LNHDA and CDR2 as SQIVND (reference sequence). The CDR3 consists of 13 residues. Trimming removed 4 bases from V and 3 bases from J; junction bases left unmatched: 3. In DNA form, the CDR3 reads TGTGCCAGTAGTAGCGGACAGGACTACGAGCAGTACGTC. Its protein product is CASSSGQDYEQYV.

CDR3 amino acids: CASSQDTGEAFF. DNA for the CDR3: TGCGCCAGCAGCCAGGATACAGGTGAAGCTTTCTTT. The chain links TRBV4-1 to TRBJ1-1, with TRBD1 as a possible D gene (5 bases). V was clipped by 3 bases and J by 7 bases, with 9 bases between them. The CDR3 spans 12 residues. In germline, CDR1 is MGHRA, CDR2 YSYEKL.

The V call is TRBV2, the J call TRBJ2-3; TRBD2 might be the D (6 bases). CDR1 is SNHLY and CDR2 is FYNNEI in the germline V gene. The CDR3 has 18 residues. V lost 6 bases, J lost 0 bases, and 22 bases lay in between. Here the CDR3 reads CASRLHRERAVSTDTQYF. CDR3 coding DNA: TGTGCCAGCAGACTTCATCGGGAGAGAGCGGTGAGCACAGATACGCAGTATTTT. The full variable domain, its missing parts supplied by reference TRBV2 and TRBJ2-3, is EPEVTQTPSHQVTQMGQEVILRCVPISNHLYFYWYRQILGQKVEFLVSFYNNEISEKSEIFDDQFSVERPDGSNFTLKIRSTKLEDSAMYFCASRLHRERAVSTDTQYFGPGTRLTVL.

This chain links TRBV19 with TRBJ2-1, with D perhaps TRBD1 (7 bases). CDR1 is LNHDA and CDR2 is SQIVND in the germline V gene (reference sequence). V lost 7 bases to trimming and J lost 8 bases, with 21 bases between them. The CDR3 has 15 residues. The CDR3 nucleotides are TGTGCCAGTACGAGAGAGGAGGGGGCTATGGATGAGCAGTTCTTC. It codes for CASTREEGAMDEQFF.

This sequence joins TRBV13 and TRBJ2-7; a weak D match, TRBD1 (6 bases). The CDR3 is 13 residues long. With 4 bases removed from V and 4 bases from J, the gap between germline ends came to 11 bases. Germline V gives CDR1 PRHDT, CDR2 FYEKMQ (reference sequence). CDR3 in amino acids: CASSSTGRYEQYF. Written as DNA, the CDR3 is TGTGCCAGCAGCTCGACAGGCAGATACGAGCAGTACTTC. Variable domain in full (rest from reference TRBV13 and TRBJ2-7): AAGVIQSPRHLIKEKRETATLKCYPIPRHDTVYWYQQGPGQDPQFLISFYEKMQSDKGSIPDRFSAQQFSDYHSELNMSSLELGDSALYFCASSSTGRYEQYFGPGTRLTVT.

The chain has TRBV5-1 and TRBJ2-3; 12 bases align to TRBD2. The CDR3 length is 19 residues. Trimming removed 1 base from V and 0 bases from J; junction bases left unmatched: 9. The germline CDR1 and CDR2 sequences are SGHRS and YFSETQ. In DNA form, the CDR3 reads TGCGCCAGCAGCTTGACTGGACTAGCGGGGATAGCTAGCACAGATACGCAGTATTTT. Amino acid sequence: CASSLTGLAGIASTDTQYF.

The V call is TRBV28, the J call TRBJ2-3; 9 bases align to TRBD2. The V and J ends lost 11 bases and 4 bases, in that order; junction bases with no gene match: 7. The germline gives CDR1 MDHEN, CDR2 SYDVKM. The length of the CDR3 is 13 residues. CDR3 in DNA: TGTGCCGTCGCGGGAGGGCCTTCAGATACGCAGTATTTT. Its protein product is CAVAGGPSDTQYF.

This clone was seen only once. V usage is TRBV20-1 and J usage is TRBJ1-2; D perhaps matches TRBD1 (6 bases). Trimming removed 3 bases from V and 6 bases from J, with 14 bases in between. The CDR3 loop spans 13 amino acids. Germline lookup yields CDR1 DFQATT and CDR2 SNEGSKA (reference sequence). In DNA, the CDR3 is TGCAGTGCTAGTCCCCCCAGGGGCAATGGCTACACCTTC. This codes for CSASPPRGNGYTF.

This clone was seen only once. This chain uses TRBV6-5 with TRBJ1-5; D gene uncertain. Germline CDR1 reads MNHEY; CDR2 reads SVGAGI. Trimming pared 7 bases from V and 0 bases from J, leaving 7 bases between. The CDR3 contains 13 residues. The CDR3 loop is CASTPRSNQPQHF. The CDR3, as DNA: TGTGCCAGCACCCCTCGTAGCAATCAGCCCCAGCATTTT.

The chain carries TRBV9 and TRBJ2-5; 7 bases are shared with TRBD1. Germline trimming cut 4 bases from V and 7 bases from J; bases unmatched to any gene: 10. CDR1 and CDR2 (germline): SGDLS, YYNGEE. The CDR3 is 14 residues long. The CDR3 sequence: CASSMGQSSGTQYF. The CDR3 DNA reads TGTGCCAGCAGCATGGGACAGTCTTCGGGGACCCAGTACTTC.

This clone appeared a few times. This chain's CDR3 is CASSPGLAGYEQYF. The CDR3 DNA reads as TGTGCCAGCAGCCCCGGGCTAGCGGGCTATGAGCAGTACTTC. The chain joins TRBV25-1 to TRBJ2-7, with 8 positions matching TRBD2. Germline CDR1 is MGHDK and CDR2 is SYGVNS. Trimming at V came to 6 bases and at J to 7 bases, leaving 11 bases not matched to a gene. The CDR3 runs 14 residues.

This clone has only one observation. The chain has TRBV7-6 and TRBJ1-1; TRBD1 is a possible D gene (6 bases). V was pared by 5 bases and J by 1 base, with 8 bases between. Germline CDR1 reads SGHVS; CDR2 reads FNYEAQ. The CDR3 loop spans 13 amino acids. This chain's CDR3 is CASSLQGNTEAFF. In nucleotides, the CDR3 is TGTGCCAGCAGCCTACAGGGGAACACTGAAGCTTTCTTT.